Listed here are 27 T cell receptor beta chains from one sample, sequenced in a study of spatial heterogeneity in lung cancer. Sample time point: sample taken at primary tumor resection. Which antigens these TCRs recognize remains unknown. TCRdb re-analysed the 5' RACE reads in MiXCR, keeping a single row per CDR3 protein. Here the sample spans about 30,000 distinct CDR3 sequences, around 7.4% being singletons. The study, taken as a whole, reports: Mutation counts in tumors were tracked by counts of expanded intratumoral alpha and beta TCRs.

Sequenced here: lung tumor tissue, sampled at surgery. The source of these receptors is a male donor with early-stage non-small cell lung cancer.

This clonotype came up many times. The chain combines TRBV27 with TRBJ1-1; D is undetermined. CDR1 and CDR2 (germline): MNHEY, SMNVEV (reference sequence). The CDR3 totals 15 residues. V was shortened by 5 bases and J by 2 bases, with 15 bases between the two germline ends. This CDR3 is CASSSRREGNTEAFF. Here the CDR3 DNA reads TGTGCCAGCAGTAGCCGAAGGGAGGGAAACACTGAAGCTTTCTTT.

This clonotype showed up many times. The J gene is TRBJ2-7, the V gene TRBV6-1, with TRBD1 matching 11 bases. This CDR3 contains 16 residues. The J segment lost 5 bases and the V segment lost 2 bases, leaving 8 bases of the junction unmatched. CDR1 and CDR2 from the germline V gene are MNHNS and SASEGT. The DNA of the CDR3 is TGTGCCAGCAGTGAACCCCCGGGACAGGGGGAAAACGAGCAGTACTTC. Translating it yields CASSEPPGQGENEQYF.

This clonotype was counted ten times or more. The V and J genes are TRBV5-6 and TRBJ2-3; the D gene is possibly TRBD2 (5 bases). The germline V and J ends were trimmed by 4 bases and 0 bases, with 15 bases remaining between them. The germline CDR1 and CDR2 sequences are SGHDT and YYEEEE. This CDR3 has 16 residues. This CDR3 reads CASSLKLDSSTDTQYF. CDR3 sequence (DNA): TGTGCCAGCAGCCTAAAACTAGACTCTAGCACAGATACGCAGTATTTT.

The table lists this clonotype with many counts. The V call is TRBV4-1, the J call TRBJ2-3; a weak D match, TRBD2 (7 bases). The CDR3 has 19 amino acids. V was trimmed by 1 base and J by 3 bases, leaving 23 bases between them. The germline gives CDR1 MGHRA, CDR2 YSYEKL. CDR3 sequence: CASSQVGGLGASRTDTQYF. CDR3 bases: TGCGCCAGCAGCCAAGTCGGGGGGCTGGGGGCCTCTAGGACAGATACGCAGTATTTT.

This clonotype has at least ten counts. The rearrangement links TRBV5-4 to TRBJ2-3; 12 bases agree with TRBD2. After removal of 0 bases from V and 1 base from J, the junction contained 0 bases not matched to a gene. Germline assignment: CDR1 SGHNT and CDR2 YYREEE (reference sequence). CDR3 length: 16 residues. In DNA, the CDR3 is TGTGCCAGCAGCTTGGGGACTAGCGGGGGCACAGATACGCAGTATTTT. This encodes CASSLGTSGGTDTQYF.

This clonotype was counted at least ten times. V usage is TRBV20-1 and J usage is TRBJ2-5, with D unclear. V was shortened by 5 bases and J by 5 bases, with 12 bases between the two germline ends. Germline V gene data show CDR1 as DFQATT and CDR2 as SNEGSKA (reference sequence). The CDR3 loop spans 12 amino acids. The DNA for the CDR3 is TGCAGTGCTGACGTTAGCACGGAGACCCAGTACTTC. Residues: CSADVSTETQYF.

This chain links TRBV4-3 with TRBJ2-2; D unresolved. Germline assignment: CDR1 LGHNA and CDR2 YSLEER. The CDR3 length is 12 residues. The V and J ends lost 3 bases and 5 bases respectively, with 4 bases between them. CDR3 bases: TGCGCCAGCAGCCAGGTTACCGGGGAGCTGTTTTTT. This codes for CASSQVTGELFF.

This clonotype was seen many times. The rearrangement joins TRBV6-5 to TRBJ1-5; tentative D call: TRBD1 (5 bases). Germline lookup yields CDR1 MNHEY and CDR2 SVGAGI. The V end lost 5 bases, the J end lost 9 bases, and 17 bases lay between the germline ends. The CDR3 is 14 amino acids. The CDR3 spells CASSPLAGITPQHF. The CDR3 DNA reads TGTGCCAGCAGTCCTCTAGCAGGGATAACGCCCCAGCATTTT.

This clonotype was picked up many times. The chain combines TRBV25-1 with TRBJ2-6; D is unresolved. This CDR3 spans 13 amino acids. Trimming stripped 4 bases from V and 4 bases from J, with 5 bases between. The germline gives CDR1 MGHDK, CDR2 SYGVNS. CDR3 loop: CASSVSGANVLTF. In DNA form, the CDR3 reads TGTGCCAGCAGTGTCTCAGGGGCCAACGTCCTGACTTTC.

This clonotype was detected ten times or more. V gene TRBV4-2 combines with J gene TRBJ2-5; D is unclear. This CDR3 has 15 amino acids. Germline V gives CDR1 LGHNA, CDR2 YNFKEQ. The V gene lost 0 bases and the J gene lost 2 bases, with 10 bases spanning the gap. The CDR3 sequence: CASSQDGQPQETQYF. The CDR3 coding sequence is TGTGCCAGCAGCCAAGATGGGCAGCCTCAAGAGACCCAGTACTTC.

This clonotype was seen repeatedly, ten times or more. CDR3 sequence (DNA): TGCAGTGCCGTCTCTAGCGGGGTCTACAATGAGCAGTTCTTC. It encodes CSAVSSGVYNEQFF. The chain combines TRBV20-1 with TRBJ2-1; 9 bases are shared with TRBD2. CDR1 is DFQATT, CDR2 SNEGSKA, per germline (reference sequence). J was trimmed by 3 bases and V by 6 bases; bases with no gene match: 6. The CDR3 spans 14 residues.

This clonotype was seen repeatedly, ten times or more. V and J are TRBV28 and TRBJ2-5; 10 bases are shared with TRBD2. Unmatched junction bases numbered 10, after V lost 4 bases and J lost 5 bases. The CDR3 covers 16 residues. Germline-derived CDR1 and CDR2 are MDHEN and SYDVKM. The CDR3 reads CASSSWASGGGETQYF. The CDR3 DNA sequence: TGTGCCAGCAGTTCTTGGGCTAGCGGGGGCGGGGAGACCCAGTACTTC.

This clonotype has a count of ten or more. The rearrangement links TRBV10-3 to TRBJ2-7; 8 positions agree with TRBD1. This CDR3 region has 14 residues. Germline loops: CDR1 ENHRY, CDR2 SYGVKD. The V segment lost 4 bases and the J segment 5 bases; nucleotides outside the gene matches: 7. The CDR3 here is CAISGPAGGDEQYF. CDR3 in DNA: TGTGCCATCAGTGGACCGGCAGGGGGCGACGAGCAGTACTTC.

This clonotype was seen only a few times. V gene TRBV7-2 combines with J gene TRBJ2-3; D not certain. CDR3 size: 15 residues. V was trimmed by 1 base and J by 5 bases, leaving 13 bases between them. Germline V CDR1 and CDR2: SGHTA, FQGNSA. CDR3 DNA: TGTGCCAGCAGCTTAGTTAGTGCCTCAGGAGATACGCAGTATTTT. The encoded protein is CASSLVSASGDTQYF.

The sample holds many counts of this clonotype. This rearrangement joins TRBV4-1 to TRBJ2-1; 9 positions match TRBD2. V shed 4 bases, J shed 4 bases, and the junction held 8 bases outside the gene matches. The CDR3 contains 16 residues. Germline V gene data show CDR1 as MGHRA and CDR2 as YSYEKL. The CDR3 region has the DNA TGCGCCAGCAGCCTTTTTGATAGCGGGGGATACAATGAGCAGTTCTTC. Amino acid sequence: CASSLFDSGGYNEQFF.

This clonotype was seen at least ten times. This sequence joins TRBV6-2 or TRBV6-3 and TRBJ1-5; no clear D. The V gene's germline CDR1 is MNHEY and CDR2 SVGEGT. The CDR3 sequence is 13 residues long. Trimming took off 6 bases at V and 4 bases at J, with 10 bases between the two ends. The CDR3: CASSGDINQPQHF. CDR3 sequence (DNA): TGTGCCAGCAGCGGTGACATAAATCAGCCCCAGCATTTT.

This clonotype has a count of ten or more. V gene TRBV3-1 combines with J gene TRBJ2-1; D not resolved. The CDR3 is 13 residues long. The germline V gene encodes CDR1 LGHDT and CDR2 YNNKEL (reference sequence). Trimming removed 1 base at V and 8 bases at J, with 9 bases between. The CDR3 is CASSQVGHYEQFF. The CDR3 coding sequence is TGTGCCAGCAGCCAAGTCGGTCATTATGAGCAGTTCTTC.

The rearrangement uses TRBV6-5 and TRBJ2-5; D uncertain. This CDR3 is 12 amino acids long. Looked up from germline, CDR1 is MNHEY and CDR2 is SVGAGI. Trimming cost V 5 bases and J 2 bases, with 6 bases left between them. CDR3: CASSNSQETQYF. The CDR3 region has the DNA TGTGCCAGCAGTAACAGTCAAGAGACCCAGTACTTC.

V gene TRBV20-1 combines with J gene TRBJ1-4, with 10 nucleotides matching TRBD1. This CDR3 is 14 amino acids long. V gave up 2 bases and J gave up 7 bases; unmatched junction bases: 4. CDR1 DFQATT and CDR2 SNEGSKA come from the germline V gene (reference sequence). The CDR3 DNA reads as TGCAGTGCTAGACTACGGGACAGGGGTGAAAAACTGTTTTTT. Its translation: CSARLRDRGEKLFF.

This clonotype was counted many times. The chain combines TRBV6-1 with TRBJ1-3; D is perhaps TRBD1 (5 bases). Germline V gene data show CDR1 as MNHNS and CDR2 as SASEGT. This CDR3 is 15 amino acids long. Trimming pared 8 bases from V and 0 bases from J, leaving 14 bases between. CDR3 nucleotides: TGTGCCAGCGATATTGGGGGACCCTCTGGAAACACCATATATTTT. It encodes CASDIGGPSGNTIYF.

This clonotype was picked up many times. The CDR3 sequence is CASSPGGAGANVLTF. CDR3 nucleotides: TGTGCCAGCAGTCCTGGCGGGGCTGGGGCCAACGTCCTGACTTTC. The V and J genes are TRBV6-2 or TRBV6-3 and TRBJ2-6, with D possibly TRBD2 on 6 matching bases. The ends were cut back, 5 bases at V and 2 bases at J, with 10 bases in the middle. The germline V gene has CDR1 MNHEY and CDR2 SVGEGT. The CDR3 extends over 15 amino acids.

Many counts were recorded for this clonotype. The V gene is TRBV7-2, the J gene TRBJ1-1, with a weak D call TRBD1 (5 bases). The CDR3 length is 14 residues. Germline assignment: CDR1 SGHTA and CDR2 FQGNSA. V lost 3 bases and J lost 5, with 13 bases in between. DNA for the CDR3: TGTGCCAGCAGCTTCAGGGTTGATGGGACTGAAGCTTTCTTT. Its protein is CASSFRVDGTEAFF.

The table lists this clonotype with many counts. The rearrangement uses TRBV5-1 and TRBJ2-2; TRBD2 is a possible D gene (6 bases). The CDR3 has 14 amino acids. Trimming cost V 3 bases and J 4 bases, with 10 bases left between them. The germline V gene has CDR1 SGHRS and CDR2 YFSETQ. The CDR3 DNA is TGCGCCAGCAGCTCGGGGGTAGGCACCGGGGAGCTGTTTTTT. It specifies CASSSGVGTGELFF.

The table lists this clonotype with a few counts. V usage is TRBV6-6 and J usage is TRBJ2-4; 7 bases fit TRBD1. V gave up 5 bases and J gave up 3 bases; unmatched junction bases: 10. The CDR3 runs 16 residues. Germline lookup yields CDR1 MNHNY and CDR2 SVGAGI (reference sequence). The CDR3 region has the DNA TGTGCCAGCAGTCATGGGCCCTCAGGGGGCAAAAACATTCAGTACTTC. Its protein is CASSHGPSGGKNIQYF.

This clonotype was counted between two and nine times. The chain uses TRBV6-5 and TRBJ1-6; TRBD1 matches 8 bases. This CDR3 contains 14 residues. Germline assignment: CDR1 MNHEY and CDR2 SVGAGI. Trimming removed 8 bases from V and 11 bases from J; junction bases left unmatched: 11. The CDR3 protein is CASEIRQGFPPLHF. The CDR3 DNA reads TGTGCCAGCGAAATACGACAGGGGTTCCCACCCCTCCACTTT.

This clonotype was seen more than once but under ten times. CDR3 nucleotide sequence: TGCAGTGCTAGAGCTCAGAACTATGGCTACACCTTC. It is translated as CSARAQNYGYTF. The chain recombines TRBV20-1 with TRBJ1-2, with no clear D. The CDR3 contains 12 residues. Germline-derived CDR1 and CDR2 are DFQATT and SNEGSKA (reference sequence). V dropped 1 base and J dropped 2 bases, with 5 bases sitting between them.

This chain uses TRBV3-1 with TRBJ1-2, with unresolved D. V was cut by 1 base and J by 1 base, with 4 bases left in between. Germline V gene lookup returns CDR1 LGHDT and CDR2 YNNKEL (reference sequence). This CDR3 spans 13 amino acids. The CDR3: CASSQGVNYGYTF. The DNA for the CDR3 is TGTGCCAGCAGCCAAGGGGTTAACTATGGCTACACCTTC. The full variable domain, its missing parts supplied by reference TRBV3-1 and TRBJ1-2, is DTAVSQTPKYLVTQMGNDKSIKCEQNLGHDTMYWYKQDSKKFLKIMFSYNNKELIINETVPNRFSPKSPDKAHLNLHINSLELGDSAVYFCASSQGVNYGYTFGSGTRLTVV.